What follows are 19 T cell receptor beta chains derived from one specimen sequenced in a study of Graves' ophthalmopathy and Graves' hyperthyroidism. RNA transcripts were the template, and TCR beta CDR3 regions were amplified from them. The authors performed first-round RT-PCR with HTBI primers and then a second-round multiplex PCR. TCRdb reprocessed the multiplex PCR reads via MiXCR and lists one record per CDR3 protein. The table records about 600,000 distinct CDR3 sequences, under 40% of them present only once. Sequenced input: peripheral blood or thyroid tissue (not recorded which). All receptors come from an adult man with Graves' hyperthyroidism.

DNA for the CDR3: TGTGCCAGCAGCCCGGTTACAGAAGCTTATAATTCACCCCTCCACTTT. Amino acids: CASSPVTEAYNSPLHF. The rearrangement links TRBV9 to TRBJ1-6; D call uncertain. Trimming pared 4 bases from V and 4 bases from J, leaving 15 bases between. This CDR3 is 16 amino acids long. Looked up from germline, CDR1 is SGDLS and CDR2 is YYNGEE.

This clonotype was counted at least ten times. This rearrangement joins TRBV5-6 to TRBJ1-1; 7 bases line up with TRBD1. Germline V gene lookup returns CDR1 SGHDT and CDR2 YYEEEE. Trimming took 6 bases from V and 5 from J; bases not matched to a gene: 10. CDR3 size: 14 residues. Here the CDR3 reads CASNLDRAGTEAFF. The CDR3 DNA sequence: TGTGCCAGCAACCTAGACAGGGCGGGTACTGAAGCTTTCTTT.

The chain uses TRBV10-3 and TRBJ1-5; 9 bases are shared with TRBD1. This CDR3 comprises 15 residues. CDR1 is ENHRY and CDR2 is SYGVKD in the germline V gene. The J segment lost 7 bases and the V segment lost 10 bases, leaving 14 bases of the junction unmatched. CDR3 coding DNA: TGTGCCACCGGGACAATGACAGGGGGAGAGCAGCCCCAGCATTTT. This encodes CATGTMTGGEQPQHF.

This clonotype showed up many times. The chain has TRBV6-5 and TRBJ2-7; D gene uncertain. Trimming took off 5 bases at V and 2 bases at J, with 16 bases between the two ends. The CDR3 spans 15 residues. The germline V gene has CDR1 MNHEY and CDR2 SVGAGI. The CDR3 is CASSRSSDPTYEQYF. The CDR3 DNA is TGTGCCAGCAGTCGTTCCTCGGACCCGACCTACGAGCAGTACTTC.

The rearrangement links TRBV4-3 to TRBJ1-1; 10 nucleotides line up with TRBD1. CDR3 length: 17 amino acids. The V gene end was trimmed by 4 bases and the J gene end by 3 bases; junction bases not matched to a gene: 11. In germline, CDR1 is LGHNA, CDR2 YSLEER. This CDR3 is CASSLDPGTGADTEAFF. Here the CDR3 DNA reads TGCGCCAGCAGCCTGGATCCCGGGACAGGGGCGGACACTGAAGCTTTCTTT.

A remark on this clonotype: One base away lies a much larger clone, so this may be a sequencing read error. This chain links TRBV25-1 with TRBJ2-7, with a tentative D call TRBD1 (5 bases). CDR3 length: 14 residues. The germline gives CDR1 MGHDK, CDR2 SYGVNS. The CDR3 DNA reads as TGTGCCAGCAGTGAAAGGGGTCATTCCTACGAGCAGTGCTTC. Protein product: CASSERGHSYEQCF.

The chain combines TRBV7-8 with TRBJ2-7; D might be TRBD2 (5 bases). CDR3 length: 13 residues. The V end was cut by 2 bases, the J end by 7 bases, with 12 bases between. The germline gives CDR1 SGHVS, CDR2 FQNEAQ. CDR3 sequence reads: CASSLSVEDEQYF. As DNA, the CDR3 is TGTGCCAGCAGCTTATCGGTGGAGGATGAGCAGTACTTC.

In this sample, this clonotype turned up many times. CDR3 residues: CASSFGEGGTQETQYF. CDR3 in DNA: TGTGCCAGCAGCTTTGGAGAGGGGGGCACCCAAGAGACCCAGTACTTC. This rearrangement joins TRBV5-5 to TRBJ2-5, with D perhaps matching TRBD1 or TRBD2 (6 bases each). The CDR3 is 16 residues long. Trimming removed 2 bases at V and 1 base at J, with 15 bases between. Germline V gives CDR1 SGHKS, CDR2 YYEKEE (reference sequence). The whole variable domain, remainder taken from reference TRBV5-5 and TRBJ2-5, is DAGVTQSPTHLIKTRGQQVTLRCSPISGHKSVSWYQQVLGQGPQFIFQYYEKEERGRGNFPDRFSARQFPNYSSELNVNALLLGDSALYLCASSFGEGGTQETQYFGPGTRLLVL.

This clonotype occurred a few times. The V gene is TRBV20-1, the J gene TRBJ2-2; 14 nucleotides agree with TRBD2. Germline V gene sequence: CDR1 DFQATT, CDR2 SNEGSKA (reference sequence). V was clipped by 0 bases and J by 2 bases; unmatched bases: 8. The CDR3 has 19 residues. The DNA for the CDR3 is TGCAGTGCTAGAGATATAGGACTAGCGGGGGGTTCTAACACCGGGGAGCTGTTTTTT. It specifies CSARDIGLAGGSNTGELFF.

The V and J genes are TRBV2 and TRBJ2-7; D remains unclear. The CDR3 covers 13 residues. V was clipped by 4 bases and J by 1 base, with 8 bases between them. Germline values: CDR1 SNHLY, CDR2 FYNNEI. CDR3 residues: CASSVEMSYEQYF. CDR3 nucleotides: TGTGCCAGCAGTGTTGAGATGTCCTACGAGCAGTACTTC.

This clonotype was seen at least ten times. This chain joins TRBV29-1 and TRBJ2-7; D unclear. CDR1 is SQVTM, CDR2 ANQGSEA, per germline. Trimming cost V 6 bases and J 2 bases, with 11 bases left between them. The CDR3 contains 12 residues. CDR3 residues: CSVTPGPYEQYF. The CDR3 DNA follows: TGCAGCGTGACCCCGGGTCCCTACGAGCAGTACTTC.

This clonotype occurred many times. The chain combines TRBV7-9 with TRBJ1-6; unclear D gene. The V gene lost 4 bases and the J gene lost 5 bases, with 12 bases spanning the gap. Germline assignment: CDR1 SEHNR and CDR2 FQNEAQ (reference sequence). The CDR3 covers 15 residues. The CDR3 loop reads CASSWGGPDNSPLHF. The CDR3, as DNA: TGTGCCAGCAGCTGGGGTGGGCCTGATAATTCACCCCTCCACTTT.

About this clonotype: The junction shows a germline mismatch at one end, possibly a read error. CDR3 sequence: CASSLVMDGGGF. CDR3 DNA sequence: TGTGCCAGCAGCTTGGTAATGGACGGGGGGGGCTTC. The rearrangement uses TRBV5-6 and TRBJ2-6, with 8 bases that match TRBD2. The CDR3 is made up of 12 amino acids. The V gene's germline CDR1 is SGHDT and CDR2 YYEEEE.

This clonotype is categorized as medium-sized (0.01 to 0.1%). This chain uses TRBV10-3 with TRBJ1-1; possible D gene TRBD1, 5 bases. The CDR3 has 12 residues. The germline gives CDR1 ENHRY, CDR2 SYGVKD. V was clipped by 8 bases and J by 1 base, with 8 bases between them. In nucleotides, the CDR3 is TGTGCCATCGGGACGGGGAACACTGAAGCTTTCTTT. Protein: CAIGTGNTEAFF.

This clonotype was seen repeatedly, ten times or more. CDR3 nucleotides: TGTGCCAGTAGTAAGGCAGCCCCCTCCTACGAGCAGTACTTC. Translation gives CASSKAAPSYEQYF. The chain combines TRBV19 with TRBJ2-7; D is undetermined. Germline V gene data show CDR1 as LNHDA and CDR2 as SQIVND (reference sequence). With 4 bases removed from V and 0 bases from J, the gap between germline ends came to 10 bases. The CDR3 length is 14 residues.

The sample holds one count of this clonotype. A read error may explain this, as a much larger clone is one base away. The chain has TRBV6-1 and TRBJ1-2, with 8 nucleotides matching TRBD1. The J segment lost 5 bases and the V segment lost 6 bases, leaving 8 bases of the junction unmatched. The CDR3 extends over 14 amino acids. CDR1 is MNHNS, CDR2 SASEGT, per germline. As DNA, the CDR3 is TGTGCCAGCAGCTGGGCAGGGGGCGAGTATGGCTACACCTTC. This translates into CASSWAGGEYGYTF.

This clonotype was counted ten times or more. This chain connects TRBV6-5 to TRBJ1-2; TRBD1 agrees at 7 bases. CDR1 is MNHEY, CDR2 SVGAGI, per germline. V gave up 4 bases and J gave up 3 bases; unmatched junction bases: 5. The CDR3 totals 14 residues. The CDR3 region is CASSSYGTDYGYTF. Here the CDR3 DNA reads TGTGCCAGCAGTTCCTACGGGACAGACTATGGCTACACCTTC.

This clonotype occurred many times. This rearrangement joins TRBV14 to TRBJ2-6; weak D call: TRBD1 (8 bases). Germline loops: CDR1 SGHDN, CDR2 FVKESK. The CDR3 is 19 residues long. Between the trimmed V and J ends, which lost 0 bases and 2 bases, there was a span of 17 bases. The CDR3 DNA reads as TGTGCCAGCAGCCAAGATCGGGAGGCAGGGGGCGCTGGGGCCAACGTCCTGACTTTC. Protein product: CASSQDREAGGAGANVLTF.

In regard to this clonotype: One junction end disagrees with the germline gene, perhaps due to a read error. This sequence joins TRBV20-1 and TRBJ1-5; D perhaps matches TRBD1 (5 bases). Germline loops: CDR1 DFQATT, CDR2 SNEGSKA (reference sequence). The length of the CDR3 is 14 residues. The CDR3 region is CAWSGADSNQPQHF. DNA for the CDR3: TGTGCCTGGAGTGGGGCGGATAGCAATCAGCCCCAGCATTTT.